Shown below are 7 T cell receptor beta chains from a single sample sequenced in a study of control samples from healthy donors and cancer patients. This table comes from immunoSEQ multiplex PCR, and its TCRdb copy is limited to in-frame clones, with some not included. The data contain about 100,000 clones, 82% of them singletons. Sequencing was done on a sample of blood. These receptors were obtained from a man aged 18 to 30 in good health.

V is TRBV3-1 (or the pseudogene TRBV3-2) and J is TRBJ2-7, with D perhaps matching TRBD1 (6 bases). The germline gives CDR1 LGHDT, CDR2 YNNKEL (reference sequence). The CDR3 extends over 16 amino acids. The V and J ends lost 6 bases and 5 bases respectively, with 23 bases between them. CDR3 region: CASSSAGHRESDEQYF. The DNA for the CDR3 is TGTGCCAGCAGTTCGGCTGGGCACAGGGAGAGCGACGAGCAGTACTTC.

The rearrangement uses TRBV2 and TRBJ2-2; 8 bases fit TRBD1. Germline-derived CDR1 and CDR2 are SNHLY and FYNNEI. V gave up 5 bases and J gave up 2 bases; unmatched junction bases: 13. The CDR3 is made up of 18 amino acids. The CDR3 loop reads CASSTRGTGEINTGELFF. DNA of the CDR3: TGTGCCAGCAGTACCAGAGGGACAGGCGAAATAAACACCGGGGAGCTGTTTTTT.

The chain recombines TRBV7-6 with TRBJ2-2; D may be TRBD1 (6 bases). Trimming pared 4 bases from V and 1 base from J, leaving 13 bases between. Germline CDR1 SGHVS, CDR2 FNYEAQ. CDR3 length: 16 amino acids. The chain's CDR3 is CASSYGQGLNTGELFF. CDR3 sequence (DNA): TGTGCCAGCAGCTACGGGCAGGGGTTGAACACCGGGGAGCTGTTTTTT.

The rearrangement uses TRBV4-1 and TRBJ1-1, with 8 bases identical to TRBD1. V dropped 9 bases and J dropped 3; count of bases not matched to a gene: 9. CDR1 MGHRA and CDR2 YSYEKL come from the germline V gene. CDR3 size: 14 residues. CDR3 loop: CASGLGQGDTEAFF. The CDR3 coding sequence is TGCGCCAGTGGATTAGGACAGGGTGACACTGAAGCTTTCTTT.

A note on this clone: This CDR3 is also generated by other DNA sequences in the sample. The V and J genes are TRBV28 and TRBJ2-5; 8 nucleotides agree with TRBD2. Germline lookup yields CDR1 MDHEN and CDR2 SYDVKM. V was clipped by 7 bases and J by 5 bases; unmatched bases: 9. This CDR3 is built from 14 residues. The CDR3 nucleotides are TGTGCCAGCATATCCGGGGGCGGGGGGGAGACCCAGTACTTC. Protein sequence: CASISGGGGETQYF.

The chain uses TRBV30 and TRBJ2-3; TRBD1 aligns across 11 bases. This CDR3 spans 16 amino acids. The V and J ends lost 2 bases and 2 bases, in that order; junction bases with no gene match: 6. Germline V gene lookup returns CDR1 GTSNPN and CDR2 SVGIG (reference sequence). The CDR3 DNA sequence: TGTGCCTGGAGTCCAGGGACAGGGGGTCTCACAGATACGCAGTATTTT. The encoded protein is CAWSPGTGGLTDTQYF.

This chain uses TRBV6-6 with TRBJ2-4, with a tentative D call TRBD1 (6 bases). The V and J ends lost 6 bases and 8 bases respectively, with 20 bases between them. Germline loops: CDR1 MNHNY, CDR2 SVGAGI (reference sequence). The CDR3 consists of 15 residues. The CDR3 loop reads CASRETGGEGDIQYF. The CDR3 DNA follows: TGTGCCAGCAGGGAGACAGGAGGTGAGGGGGACATTCAGTACTTC.